A single sample gave rise to the 27 T cell receptor beta chains below, sequenced in a study of T cell changes during pregnancy in multiple sclerosis. Assay: immunoSEQ multiplex PCR; the TCRdb copy retains only in-frame clones and omits some. Of roughly 55,000 clones listed, approximately 92% are singletons. The source was CD4+ T cells from peripheral blood mononuclear cells, collected after pregnancy. The receptors were sampled from a female donor in good health, enrolled as a control in a pregnancy study.

This chain uses TRBV19 with TRBJ1-1; D unresolved. The CDR3 totals 17 residues. Germline loops: CDR1 LNHDA, CDR2 SQIVND (reference sequence). V was cut by 0 bases and J by 4 bases, with 18 bases left in between. CDR3 protein: CASSIDGPGRRGTEAFF. In DNA form, the CDR3 reads TGTGCCAGTAGTATAGATGGGCCTGGCAGGCGGGGCACTGAAGCTTTCTTT.

V and J are TRBV5-6 and TRBJ1-1; D may be TRBD1 (6 bases). The CDR3 covers 13 residues. Germline V gene lookup returns CDR1 SGHDT and CDR2 YYEEEE. The V end was cut by 3 bases, the J end by 3 bases, with 9 bases between. CDR3 region: CASSWGGHTEAFF. Here the CDR3 DNA reads TGTGCCAGCAGCTGGGGGGGGCACACTGAAGCTTTCTTT. The full variable domain, in which reference TRBV5-6 and TRBJ1-1 provide the parts outside the CDR3, is DAGVTQSPTHLIKTRGQQVTLRCSPKSGHDTVSWYQQALGQGPQFIFQYYEEEERQRGNFPDRFSGHQFPNYSSELNVNALLLGDSALYLCASSWGGHTEAFFGQGTRLTVV.

The rearrangement links TRBV7-8 to TRBJ2-7, with TRBD2 identical over 9 bases. Germline V lookup: CDR1 SGHVS, CDR2 FQNEAQ. V was clipped by 4 bases and J by 0 bases; unmatched bases: 7. This CDR3 region has 16 residues. CDR3 residues: CASSWKSGGSSYEQYF. The CDR3, as DNA: TGTGCCAGCAGCTGGAAGAGCGGGGGGAGCTCCTACGAGCAGTACTTC.

This chain links TRBV2 with TRBJ2-3; 11 positions agree with TRBD2. The CDR3 runs to 13 residues. The germline CDR1 and CDR2 sequences are SNHLY and FYNNEI. J gave up 4 bases and V 10 bases, and 4 bases lay outside the gene matches. This CDR3 is CATQLAGADTQYF. The CDR3 region has the DNA TGTGCCACCCAACTAGCGGGGGCAGATACGCAGTATTTT. The full variable domain, rest sourced from reference TRBV2 and TRBJ2-3, is EPEVTQTPSHQVTQMGQEVILRCVPISNHLYFYWYRQILGQKVEFLVSFYNNEISEKSEIFDDQFSVERPDGSNFTLKIRSTKLEDSAMYFCATQLAGADTQYFGPGTRLTVL.

V gene TRBV28 combines with J gene TRBJ2-3, with D maybe TRBD1 (6 bases). This CDR3 region has 13 residues. Germline V gene sequence: CDR1 MDHEN, CDR2 SYDVKM. V lost 5 bases and J 8 bases, leaving 14 bases between the germline ends. The CDR3 protein is CASSTRDTGTQYF. CDR3 in DNA: TGTGCCAGCAGTACCCGGGACACCGGTACGCAGTATTTT. Together with reference TRBV28 and TRBJ2-3, the CDR3 gives the full variable domain: DVKVTQSSRYLVKRTGEKVFLECVQDMDHENMFWYRQDPGLGLRLIYFSYDVKMKEKGDIPEGYSVSREKKERFSLILESASTNQTSMYLCASSTRDTGTQYFGPGTRLTVL.

This sequence joins TRBV12-5 and TRBJ2-1; TRBD2 matches at 11 bases. The length of the CDR3 is 19 residues. In germline, CDR1 is LGHNT, CDR2 FRNRAP. Trimming removed 3 bases from V and 5 bases from J; junction bases left unmatched: 15. The DNA of the CDR3 is TGTGCTAGTGGTTTAACTACTAGCGGGGGTTACCTCCAAAACAATGAGCAGTTCTTC. It specifies CASGLTTSGGYLQNNEQFF.

This clone was detected only once. The CDR3 here is CASSLPTPAGSSYNSPLHF. DNA for the CDR3: TGTGCCAGTAGTCTCCCGACCCCGGCGGGAAGCTCCTATAATTCACCCCTCCACTTT. This chain connects TRBV19 to TRBJ1-6; the D is unclear. CDR1 LNHDA and CDR2 SQIVND come from the germline V gene (reference sequence). CDR3 length: 19 amino acids. Trimming shortened V by 5 bases and J by 0 bases, and 20 bases separated the two germline ends.

This chain joins TRBV6-6 and TRBJ1-6; the D is unclear. Trimming left V 5 bases short and J 5 bases short, with 10 bases between. This CDR3 comprises 14 residues. The V gene's germline CDR1 is MNHNY and CDR2 SVGAGI (reference sequence). As DNA, the CDR3 is TGTGCCAGCAGTCCCCCCCAGGATAATTCACCCCTCCACTTT. Translated: CASSPPQDNSPLHF.

The V and J genes are TRBV7-8 and TRBJ2-1; D is perhaps TRBD2 (5 bases). There are 16 residues in the CDR3. Trimming left V 4 bases short and J 5 bases short, with 18 bases between. Germline CDR1 and CDR2: SGHVS and FQNEAQ. CDR3 sequence (DNA): TGTGCCAGCAGCTATACCCGGGTTACTAGGGACAATGAGCAGTTCTTC. Protein product: CASSYTRVTRDNEQFF.

Only one count was recorded for this clone. The rearrangement links TRBV7-9 to TRBJ1-6; 7 positions agree with TRBD1. Germline loops: CDR1 SEHNR, CDR2 FQNEAQ (reference sequence). Trimming removed 1 base from V and 10 bases from J; junction bases left unmatched: 7. This CDR3 spans 15 amino acids. Here the CDR3 DNA reads TGTGCCAGCAGCTTAGGGGGACAGAATAGATCACCCCTCCACTTT. Translated, it gives CASSLGGQNRSPLHF.

The V and J genes are TRBV27 and TRBJ1-6; D unclear. The CDR3 sequence is 15 residues long. Germline V gene lookup returns CDR1 MNHEY and CDR2 SMNVEV (reference sequence). V lost 1 base to trimming and J lost 10 bases, with 14 bases between them. CDR3 residues: CASSLWPGGGSPLHF. CDR3 bases: TGTGCCAGCAGTTTATGGCCTGGCGGTGGGTCACCCCTCCACTTT.

This chain uses TRBV28 with TRBJ1-1; 8 bases are shared with TRBD1. The germline gives CDR1 MDHEN, CDR2 SYDVKM. V shed 8 bases and J 1 base; nucleotides not matched to a gene: 6. The CDR3 is 14 amino acids. The CDR3, as DNA: TGTGCCAGCGAAACCGGGACAGGGAACACTGAAGCTTTCTTT. Its protein is CASETGTGNTEAFF.

This clone has a handful of counts. The chain joins TRBV7-3 to TRBJ1-1, with 7 bases identical to TRBD1. The germline CDR1 and CDR2 sequences are SGHTA and FQGTGA. The CDR3 totals 14 residues. V lost 8 bases and J lost 0; bases outside the gene matches: 6. Here the CDR3 reads CASSGGPMNTEAFF. CDR3 coding DNA: TGTGCCAGCTCAGGGGGTCCCATGAACACTGAAGCTTTCTTT.

The chain joins TRBV20-1 to TRBJ2-1; D unclear. Germline V lookup: CDR1 DFQATT, CDR2 SNEGSKA (reference sequence). V dropped 3 bases and J dropped 10 bases, with 10 bases sitting between them. The CDR3 sequence is 11 residues long. The CDR3 nucleotides are TGCAGTGCTAGGTTGCGGCAAGAGCAGTTCTTC. Amino acids: CSARLRQEQFF.

V and J are TRBV2 and TRBJ1-5, with a possible D match to TRBD1 (5 bases). The CDR3 covers 15 residues. V was clipped by 6 bases and J by 0 bases, with 12 bases between them. Germline V gives CDR1 SNHLY, CDR2 FYNNEI. The CDR3: CASRIRDYSNQPQHF. The CDR3 DNA reads TGTGCCAGCAGGATCAGGGATTATAGCAATCAGCCCCAGCATTTT.

This chain connects TRBV6-6 to TRBJ1-6, with no clear D. This CDR3 is built from 14 residues. CDR1 is MNHNY and CDR2 is SVGAGI in the germline V gene (reference sequence). Trimming shortened V by 2 bases and J by 9 bases, and 11 bases separated the two germline ends. CDR3: CASSYGGVGSPLHF. The CDR3 DNA reads TGTGCCAGCAGTTACGGCGGGGTAGGTTCACCCCTCCACTTT.

V gene TRBV9 combines with J gene TRBJ2-3; 11 bases agree with TRBD2. CDR1 is SGDLS and CDR2 is YYNGEE in the germline V gene. Losses at the gene ends were 1 base for V and 1 base for J; bases not matched to a gene: 2. The CDR3 has 16 residues. The DNA for the CDR3 is TGTGCCAGCAGCGTACTACTAGCGGGGGGCACAGATACGCAGTATTTT. Translation gives CASSVLLAGGTDTQYF.

The genes are TRBV7-3 and TRBJ2-1, with no clear D. The length of the CDR3 is 12 residues. The V gene lost 6 bases and the J gene lost 4 bases, with 7 bases spanning the gap. Germline loops: CDR1 SGHTA, CDR2 FQGTGA. The CDR3 DNA follows: TGTGCCAGCAGTGGCCAGTACAATGAGCAGTTCTTC. Translating it yields CASSGQYNEQFF.

This clone was recorded once. The V call is TRBV7-3, the J call TRBJ1-2; D remains unclear. Trimming removed 2 bases at V and 7 bases at J, with 11 bases between. Germline V CDR1 and CDR2: SGHTA, FQGTGA. CDR3 length: 13 residues. Here the CDR3 reads CASSLGQASGYTF. The CDR3, as DNA: TGTGCCAGCAGCTTAGGGCAGGCTTCTGGCTACACCTTC.

The rearrangement joins TRBV4-2 to TRBJ1-2; possible D gene TRBD1, 5 bases. Germline loops: CDR1 LGHNA, CDR2 YNFKEQ. Trimming left V 2 bases short and J 8 bases short, with 18 bases between. The CDR3 has 15 amino acids. The CDR3 is CASSQLQGRGVGYTF. The CDR3 region has the DNA TGTGCCAGCAGCCAACTACAAGGCCGGGGGGTGGGCTACACCTTC.

The chain recombines TRBV6-1 with TRBJ2-1; 9 bases map to TRBD2. In germline, CDR1 is MNHNS, CDR2 SASEGT. The CDR3 is 15 amino acids. The junction had 7 bases not matched to a gene; V was cut back by 10 bases and J by 0 bases. This CDR3 reads CATHPAGGSYNEQFF. Written as DNA, the CDR3 is TGTGCCACCCACCCAGCGGGGGGCTCCTACAATGAGCAGTTCTTC.

The chain carries TRBV5-4 and TRBJ2-7, with a possible D match to TRBD2 (6 bases). The CDR3 has 15 residues. Trimming left V 0 bases short and J 2 bases short, with 12 bases between. Germline V lookup: CDR1 SGHNT, CDR2 YYREEE (reference sequence). DNA for the CDR3: TGTGCCAGCAGCTTGGACCTAGCGACGGCCTACGAGCAGTACTTC. The encoded protein is CASSLDLATAYEQYF.

This sequence joins TRBV6-5 and TRBJ1-5, with a weak D call TRBD1 (5 bases). V was trimmed by 3 bases and J by 4 bases, leaving 10 bases between them. CDR3 length equals 14 residues. The germline CDR1 and CDR2 sequences are MNHEY and SVGAGI. This chain's CDR3 is CASSYQAGNQPQHF. In nucleotides, the CDR3 is TGTGCCAGCAGTTATCAGGCAGGGAATCAGCCCCAGCATTTT.

The chain employs TRBV9 and TRBJ2-7; 7 nucleotides match TRBD2. The J segment lost 3 bases and the V segment lost 3 bases, leaving 9 bases of the junction unmatched. Germline-derived CDR1 and CDR2 are SGDLS and YYNGEE. The CDR3 has 15 residues. CDR3 coding DNA: TGTGCCAGCAGCGCCCAGGCCGGGACTATCTACGAGCAGTACTTC. Translation gives CASSAQAGTIYEQYF.

The genes are TRBV5-4 and TRBJ2-5; 8 positions match TRBD2. Unmatched junction bases numbered 4, after V lost 4 bases and J lost 5 bases. The CDR3 consists of 13 residues. The germline V gene encodes CDR1 SGHNT and CDR2 YYREEE (reference sequence). The CDR3: CASSQGLEETQYF. The CDR3 coding sequence is TGTGCCAGCAGCCAGGGACTAGAGGAGACCCAGTACTTC. The whole variable domain, filled in from reference TRBV5-4 and TRBJ2-5, reads ETGVTQSPTHLIKTRGQQVTLRCSSQSGHNTVSWYQQALGQGPQFIFQYYREEENGRGNFPPRFSGLQFPNYSSELNVNALELDDSALYLCASSQGLEETQYFGPGTRLLVL.

V and J are TRBV6-5 and TRBJ2-1; 11 bases are a match to TRBD2. The germline V gene encodes CDR1 MNHEY and CDR2 SVGAGI. V lost 5 bases and J lost 10; bases outside the gene matches: 10. This CDR3 spans 15 amino acids. The CDR3 region has the DNA TGTGCCAGCAGTCGCCTTGAGACTAGCGGGGCCGAGCAGTTCTTC. This sequence encodes CASSRLETSGAEQFF.

The V and J genes are TRBV5-1 and TRBJ2-7, with TRBD1 identical over 7 bases. The V gene's germline CDR1 is SGHRS and CDR2 YFSETQ. The CDR3 contains 14 residues. The V segment lost 4 bases and the J segment 4 bases; nucleotides outside the gene matches: 8. This CDR3 is CASSTSGTAYEQYF. As DNA, the CDR3 is TGCGCCAGCAGCACTTCCGGGACAGCTTACGAGCAGTACTTC.